The 20 T cell receptor beta chains in this list originate from one sample, sequenced in a study of patients and donors after allogeneic stem cell transplantation. TCRdb analysed the RT-PCR reads with MiXCR anew, one entry per CDR3 protein. The sample includes about 16,000 distinct CDR3 sequences, about 30% of them seen just once. Sequenced: blood, either unsorted or a sorted T cell fraction (not recorded which). The receptors come from a human donor who was either an allogeneic HSCT recipient or a stem cell or donor lymphocyte infusion donor (not recorded which). It is not recorded whose cells these are; they may come from a transplant donor.

The chain has TRBV7-3 and TRBJ2-2; D is unresolved. The CDR3 extends over 16 amino acids. Trimming took off 4 bases at V and 3 bases at J, with 15 bases between the two ends. CDR1 and CDR2 (germline): SGHTA, FQGTGA. This CDR3 reads CASSSGLGLYTGELFF. The CDR3 DNA sequence: TGTGCCAGCAGCTCCGGCTTGGGCCTTTACACCGGGGAGCTGTTTTTT.

A few counts support this clonotype. Written as DNA, the CDR3 is TGCGCCAGCAGCAGGGAGGTCTCAACGAACACTGAAGCTTTCTTT. Translation: CASSREVSTNTEAFF. The chain combines TRBV5-1 with TRBJ1-1; D not certain. The length of the CDR3 is 15 residues. V lost 4 bases to trimming and J lost 1 base, with 14 bases between them. In germline, CDR1 is SGHRS, CDR2 YFSETQ.

This clonotype appeared a few times. V and J are TRBV5-1 and TRBJ2-5; D is uncertain. CDR1 SGHRS and CDR2 YFSETQ come from the germline V gene. The CDR3 is made up of 14 amino acids. V gave up 4 bases and J gave up 5 bases, with 15 bases separating them. CDR3 sequence (DNA): TGCGCCAGCAGCGTGCAGAATACCGGGGAGACCCAGTACTTC. Translation gives CASSVQNTGETQYF.

In this sample, this clonotype turned up once. The V and J genes are TRBV19 and TRBJ2-1; TRBD2 aligns across 10 bases. The CDR3 extends over 16 amino acids. Germline V gene lookup returns CDR1 LNHDA and CDR2 SQIVND (reference sequence). Germline trimming cut 6 bases from V and 0 bases from J; bases unmatched to any gene: 5. For the CDR3, the DNA is TGTGCCAGTAGATACTTAGCGGGGGGCTCCTACAATGAGCAGTTCTTC. It specifies CASRYLAGGSYNEQFF.

By share of the sample, this clonotype is large. The chain combines TRBV10-3 with TRBJ1-5; D possibly corresponds to TRBD1 (5 bases). V was clipped by 3 bases and J by 10 bases, with 19 bases between them. Germline lookup yields CDR1 ENHRY and CDR2 SYGVKD. The CDR3 runs to 15 residues. The CDR3 reads CAISDGAGISQPQHF. CDR3 coding DNA: TGTGCCATCAGTGATGGGGCAGGTATATCCCAACCCCAGCATTTT.

Turning to this clonotype: One base away lies a much larger clone, so this may be a sequencing read error. Since the CDR3 does not end with the conserved phenylalanine or tryptophan, this likely comes from a read error. The chain couples TRBV5-1 to TRBJ1-1; unclear D gene. Germline V gene data show CDR1 as SGHRS and CDR2 as YFSETQ. This CDR3 contains 14 residues. Between the trimmed V and J ends, which lost 4 bases and 1 base, there was a span of 11 bases. CDR3 coding DNA: TGCGCCAGCAGCCTGGACGTCGAGAACACTGAAGCTTTCTTG. This codes for CASSLDVENTEAFL.

The chain links TRBV6-6 to TRBJ1-5; unclear D gene. The V and J ends lost 1 base and 2 bases respectively, with 15 bases between them. Germline V gene lookup returns CDR1 MNHNY and CDR2 SVGAGI (reference sequence). The CDR3 has 17 residues. CDR3 sequence (DNA): TGTGCCAGCAGTTACTTTGTCTCTCGTCTGGGCAATCAGCCCCAGCATTTT. This gives the protein CASSYFVSRLGNQPQHF.

V gene TRBV12-3 or TRBV12-4 combines with J gene TRBJ1-5; 9 bases map to TRBD1. The CDR3 is made up of 15 amino acids. J was trimmed by 2 bases and V by 4 bases; bases with no gene match: 3. For the CDR3, the DNA is TGTGCCAGCAGTTCAGACAGGGGGGGCAATCAGCCCCAGCATTTT. This translates into CASSSDRGGNQPQHF.

The chain recombines TRBV12-3 or TRBV12-4 with TRBJ1-2; D is perhaps TRBD1 (5 bases). This CDR3 has 13 amino acids. V dropped 1 base and J dropped 5 bases, with 8 bases sitting between them. CDR3 loop: CASSLEGPYGYTF. The CDR3, as DNA: TGTGCCAGCAGTTTAGAGGGACCGTATGGCTACACCTTC.

V and J are TRBV4-1 and TRBJ2-7, with 7 positions matching TRBD2. The CDR3 totals 16 residues. Germline V gene lookup returns CDR1 MGHRA and CDR2 YSYEKL. V dropped 0 bases and J dropped 1; count of bases not matched to a gene: 6. The CDR3 protein is CASSQEGGRYSYEQYF. The CDR3 DNA reads TGCGCCAGCAGCCAAGAGGGAGGGCGTTATTCCTACGAGCAGTACTTC.

This clonotype appeared a few times. V is TRBV3-1 and J is TRBJ1-2; perhaps TRBD1 as D (6 bases). The CDR3 totals 17 residues. Trimming pared 2 bases from V and 2 bases from J, leaving 18 bases between. CDR1 LGHDT and CDR2 YNNKEL come from the germline V gene (reference sequence). The CDR3 region is CASSQRRGISSNYGYTF. In DNA form, the CDR3 reads TGTGCCAGCAGCCAAAGGAGGGGGATTAGTTCCAACTATGGCTACACCTTC. Full variable domain (missing parts from reference TRBV3-1 and TRBJ1-2): DTAVSQTPKYLVTQMGNDKSIKCEQNLGHDTMYWYKQDSKKFLKIMFSYNNKELIINETVPNRFSPKSPDKAHLNLHINSLELGDSAVYFCASSQRRGISSNYGYTFGSGTRLTVV.

This rearrangement joins TRBV6-6 to TRBJ2-2, with no clear D. Between the trimmed V and J ends, which lost 7 bases and 0 bases, there was a span of 15 bases. This CDR3 has 16 residues. CDR1 MNHNY and CDR2 SVGAGI come from the germline V gene (reference sequence). Here the CDR3 reads CASTLVAPANTGELFF. The CDR3 coding sequence is TGTGCCAGCACCCTAGTGGCTCCCGCGAACACCGGGGAGCTGTTTTTT.

CDR3 protein: CASSSLARGWSPLHF. In DNA form, the CDR3 reads TGTGCCAGCAGTTCTCTGGCCAGGGGGTGGTCACCCCTCCACTTT. V gene TRBV27 combines with J gene TRBJ1-6; 7 bases match TRBD1. The CDR3 length is 15 residues. The V segment lost 4 bases and the J segment 10 bases; nucleotides outside the gene matches: 10. Germline V CDR1 and CDR2: MNHEY, SMNVEV (reference sequence).

This clonotype is medium-sized (0.01 to 0.1%) by share. The chain combines TRBV20-1 with TRBJ1-5; D is possibly TRBD1 (6 bases). V dropped 6 bases and J dropped 2 bases, with 11 bases sitting between them. CDR3 length: 13 amino acids. From germline, CDR1 is DFQATT and CDR2 SNEGSKA (reference sequence). The CDR3 DNA is TGCAGTGCGCAGACAGGAGGCAATCAGCCCCAGCATTTT. Translating gives CSAQTGGNQPQHF.

This clonotype came up a few times. This chain links TRBV12-3 or TRBV12-4 with TRBJ1-5, with D unresolved. The CDR3 length is 14 residues. V was shortened by 5 bases and J by 3 bases, with 11 bases between the two germline ends. CDR3: CASSNLDLNQPQHF. For the CDR3, the DNA is TGTGCCAGCAGTAATTTAGACCTCAATCAGCCCCAGCATTTT.

DNA of the CDR3: TGTGCCAGCAGTTACGGATGGACAGGGGGCGAAAAACTGTTTTTT. It encodes CASSYGWTGGEKLFF. The chain is built from TRBV6-5 and TRBJ1-4, with 11 bases fitting TRBD1. V lost 2 bases and J lost 8; bases outside the gene matches: 4. CDR3 length equals 15 residues. From germline, CDR1 is MNHEY and CDR2 SVGAGI.

In this sample, this clonotype turned up once. The chain has TRBV20-1 and TRBJ2-7, with TRBD2 matching over 11 bases. From germline, CDR1 is DFQATT and CDR2 SNEGSKA (reference sequence). The CDR3 extends over 14 amino acids. V gave up 6 bases and J gave up 3 bases; unmatched junction bases: 7. CDR3 nucleotides: TGCAGTGCCCGGAGACTAGCGGGGATCTACGAGCAGTACTTC. It codes for CSARRLAGIYEQYF.

This sequence joins TRBV12-3 or TRBV12-4 and TRBJ2-7, with TRBD1 matching 7 bases. This CDR3 is built from 15 residues. V shed 5 bases, J shed 2 bases, and the junction held 9 bases outside the gene matches. CDR3 bases: TGTGCCAGCAGTACCCACCCCGACAGGGCCTACGAGCAGTACTTC. Its protein is CASSTHPDRAYEQYF.

The chain employs TRBV5-1 and TRBJ1-1, with 10 bases matching TRBD1. V trimming: 3 bases; J trimming: 3 bases; junction bases outside the gene matches: 2. The CDR3 runs to 14 residues. Germline CDR1 SGHRS, CDR2 YFSETQ. The CDR3 DNA is TGCGCCAGCAGCTGGGACAGGGGTTACACTGAAGCTTTCTTT. Its translation: CASSWDRGYTEAFF.

There are a few counts of this clonotype. The chain links TRBV28 to TRBJ1-5, with a weak D call TRBD1 (5 bases). Germline V CDR1 and CDR2: MDHEN, SYDVKM. The CDR3 contains 14 residues. Trimming pared 5 bases from V and 6 bases from J, leaving 14 bases between. The CDR3 reads CASSRRGIGQPQHF. CDR3 bases: TGTGCCAGCAGTCGTCGGGGCATAGGTCAGCCCCAGCATTTT. Full variable domain (outside the CDR3, taken from reference TRBV28 and TRBJ1-5): DVKVTQSSRYLVKRTGEKVFLECVQDMDHENMFWYRQDPGLGLRLIYFSYDVKMKEKGDIPEGYSVSREKKERFSLILESASTNQTSMYLCASSRRGIGQPQHFGDGTRLSIL.